The rows below give T cell receptor beta chains drawn from one sample of a study of post-analysis software for immune sequencing data. MiXCR, run by TCRdb on the PCR reads, gives a single entry per CDR3 protein. The data show a few hundred thousand distinct CDR3 sequences, with approximately 45% seen just once and 12% held by the top ten. What was sequenced was blood. The receptors were sampled from a girl aged 10 to 17 with multiple sclerosis. The CDR3 runs from the conserved cysteine through the conserved F or W. A clone size is listed for some rows: how often the clone was seen (once, few, many), or a class if it is expanded.

>TRBJ2-1|TRBV20-1|many
CSAKGRGIYNEQFF
>TRBJ2-7|TRBV20-1|-
CSAGSPMGGHEQYF
>TRBJ2-1|TRBV20-1|-
CSASYREWEGLNYSLYNEQFF
>TRBJ2-7|TRBV29-1|few
CSVEDPGLAGGYEQYF
>TRBJ2-2|TRBV7-2|-
CASRMVAGTSPGELFF
>TRBJ2-1|TRBV28|-
CASSLLGGIYEQFF
>TRBJ2-1|TRBV10-3|-
CAISPYGLPSYNEQFF
>TRBJ2-5|TRBV24-1|-
CATSDGTAAPQTRYF
>TRBJ2-5|TRBV28|few
CASSLVAIETQYF
>TRBJ1-1|TRBV29-1|-
CSVKQVNTEAFF
>-|TRBV4-1|-
CASSQRDAETQYF
>TRBJ1-5|TRBV20-1|once
CSARVGPESNQPQHF
>TRBJ2-1|TRBV5-8|-
CASSLSGLGSNEQFF
>TRBJ1-2|TRBV5-1|-
CASSAVQGTNYGYTF
>TRBJ2-1|TRBV12-3/TRBV12-4|-
CASSFAPFF
>TRBJ1-2|TRBV20-1|-
CSASPDSEPNYGYTF
>TRBJ1-2|TRBV12-3/TRBV12-4|-
CASSLATGGLRGYTF
>TRBJ2-3|TRBV7-8|-
CASSVPLEREGDTDTQYF
>TRBJ2-3|TRBV6-2/TRBV6-3|-
CASSSNSHTDTQYF
>TRBJ2-1|TRBV7-8|-
CASSRGGLAGVNEQFF
>TRBJ2-5|TRBV20-1|-
CSASEGTGGETRYF
>TRBJ1-2|TRBV5-1|-
CASSLQGQGANGYTF
>TRBJ1-4|TRBV7-2|-
CASSLGGINEKLFF
>TRBJ2-1|TRBV12-3/TRBV12-4|few
CASSLRVPLRGNEQFF
>TRBJ2-3|TRBV10-3|few
CAISVGRGASDTQYF
>TRBJ1-1|TRBV7-9|-
CASSISMSTEAFF